The present entry profiles one TCR beta chain with its context. Ten or more counts support this clonotype. What antigen it recognizes has not been identified. Base qualities are not provided; no much larger clone lies one nucleotide away. Naive CD8 T cell libraries were made from approximately 20,000 to 1,000,000 sorted cells using 10%, 30% or 50% of purified RNA. On a BD FACSAria II, naive CD8 T cells were FACS-sorted as CD8+CD4-CCR7+CD45RA+ and collected into RLT Plus buffer. To test detection sensitivity, Jurkat RNA equal to under 13 TCR copies was added to samples of 20,000-1,000,000 naive CD8 T cells. CD8 T cells were enriched using RosetteSep CD8+ T Cell Enrichment Cocktail and Ficoll-Paque, and the enriched cells then underwent ACK red cell lysis. These data are taken from a study of molecular identifiers for immune sequencing clone quantification (dated by TCRdb to the late 2010s). In terms of the full investigation: For a replicate experiment, RNA from about 20,000 or 100,000 naive CD8 T cells was divided into five aliquots, of which four were sequenced. CD8 T cells were used in a methods study to benchmark molecular-identifier clustering-based TCR repertoire sequencing (MIDCIRS) and TCR RNA copy counting. The paper's findings and limits, for the study overall: Identical TCR molecules sharing a barcode could cause highly expanded clone sizes to be underestimated. About 3 recovered TCR RNA copies per cell were obtained by modeling, versus approximately 9 by digital PCR, implying a capture efficiency of 30% to 35%. The naive libraries included spiked-in Jurkat TCR RNA (roughly nine copies' worth), and this RNA is not part of the donor repertoire. Spiked-in Jurkat TCR RNA equal to a single cell's worth was reported to be detectable even within 1,100,000 naive CD8 T cells. When barcode sub-clustering was left out, chimeric consensus sequences inflated TCR diversity, with chimeras reaching as high as 47%. In CMV-specific effector cells, over 99% of molecules were held by clones above 20 RNA copies, whereas under 1% of molecules were held by such clones in naive cells.

The receptor library was made with PCR. Sequencer: Illumina HiSeq 4000. Bulk TCR libraries were prepared as previously described, using TCR primers listed in Table S5. Total RNA was purified with the Qiagen AllPrep DNA/RNA kit. Before analysis, reads from multiple sequencing runs of one library were combined. The authors' pipeline ran thus. Only reads with exact TCR constant sequence were kept, trimmed to 150 nt, and grouped by their 12-nt molecular barcodes. Reads within each barcode group were sub-clustered using a 15% Levenshtein threshold, and quality-weighted consensus sequences were constructed for each RNA molecule. Non-functional sequences were filtered out, along with any lower-count sequence sitting one edit away from another sequence. On the basis of fitting two negative binomial distributions, barcode sub-clusters with fewer than 20% of the maximum read count were discarded. TCRdb applied fastp at Q25 and MiXCR to the public reads, then kept only in-frame beta chains. CDR3 protein sequences are deduplicated, and each keeps its most common genes and DNA. None of the V and J calls come from the authors' own analysis; TCRdb made them. Here the sample has about 320,000 distinct CDR3 sequences; about 22% occur a single time. About 0.81% of the sample lies in the top ten.

V gives up 0 bases and J gives up 2 bases, and the segment between their germline ends measures 11 bases. The CDR3 spans 16 residues, from the cysteine through the phenylalanine. Only CDR3 DNA remains: 48 bases, in frame from the first base. From a lookup of the germline V gene, CDR1 and CDR2 are SGDLS and YYNGEE. The sequence was obtained from a human donor in good health. Some libraries in this study had Jurkat cell RNA spiked in. The V and J segments used are TRBV9 and TRBJ1-4, with TRBD1 perhaps the D gene, on 5 matching bases. The sequenced sample was naive CD8+ T cells from blood, with Jurkat cell RNA spiked in. What the cell subset or site label conveys for this sample: FACS-sorted CD8+CD4-CCR7+CD45RA+ naive T cells. The CDR3 corresponds to CASSVGGGTTNEKLFF. In nucleotides, the sequence is TGTGCCAGCAGCGTAGGGGGAGGGACGACTAATGAAAAACTGTTTTTT.